These T cell receptor beta chains were read from a single sample in a study of cytomegalovirus exposure and HLA in healthy donors. The assay was immunoSEQ multiplex PCR, and TCRdb's table has in-frame clones only and misses some. The sample has hundreds of thousands of clones; around 86% are singletons. Sequences were obtained from PBMCs. These TCRs come from a woman under 30 in good health and CMV-seronegative. Both conserved end residues are part of each CDR3. D genes are given only for firm matches. The size field is filled for only some rows; it gives once, few, many or a size class.

>TRBJ2-7|.|TRBV19|15|.
CASSIAGESSYEQYF
TGTGCCAGTAGTATCGCAGGGGAGAGCTCCTACGAGCAGTACTTC
>TRBJ2-1|.|TRBV9|16|.
CASTPGGFSSYNEQFF
TGTGCCAGCACTCCTGGGGGGTTTAGCTCCTACAATGAGCAGTTCTTC
>TRBJ2-7|.|TRBV5-1|15|.
CASSRKTRDSYEQYF
TGCGCCAGCAGCCGGAAAACACGGGATTCCTACGAGCAGTACTTC
>TRBJ2-3|.|TRBV18|19|TRBD2
CASSPIGGLAGGLTDTQYF
TGTGCCAGCTCACCAATCGGTGGTCTAGCGGGGGGTCTCACAGATACGCAGTATTTT
>TRBJ2-1|.|TRBV19|15|TRBD1
CASSIQDRALNEQFF
TGTGCCAGTAGTATTCAGGACAGGGCCCTCAATGAGCAGTTCTTC
>TRBJ1-2|.|TRBV6-1|13|.
CATSLSGGGGYTF
TGTGCCACCTCCCTAAGTGGGGGCGGGGGCTACACCTTC
>TRBJ2-7|.|TRBV9|15|.
CASSVDGTFGDEQYF
TGTGCCAGCAGCGTAGATGGCACCTTCGGGGACGAGCAGTACTTC
>TRBJ1-1|.|TRBV5-1|16|.
CASSLAEGLVNTEAFF
TGCGCCAGCAGCTTGGCCGAGGGTTTGGTGAACACTGAAGCTTTCTTT
>TRBJ1-5|once|TRBV27|15|.
CASKLRAASNQPQHF
TGTGCCAGCAAATTGAGGGCAGCAAGCAATCAGCCCCAGCATTTT
>TRBJ2-5|.|TRBV11-3|15|TRBD1
CASSRGQGMEETQYF
TGTGCCAGCAGCCGGGGACAGGGAATGGAAGAGACCCAGTACTTC
>TRBJ2-2|.|TRBV6-5|12|TRBD1
CASGQGTGELFF
TGTGCCTCGGGACAGGGGACCGGGGAGCTGTTTTTT
>TRBJ2-3|.|TRBV19|11|.
CASSSLDTQYF
TGTGCCAGTAGTTCTCTGGATACGCAGTATTTT
>TRBJ1-1|.|TRBV9|15|TRBD1
CASSGGQGMNTEAFF
TGTGCCAGCAGCGGCGGACAGGGGATGAACACTGAAGCTTTCTTT
>TRBJ1-2|.|TRBV28|13|.
CASTTGVNYGYTF
TGTGCCAGCACGACAGGAGTTAACTATGGCTACACCTTC
>TRBJ2-5|.|TRBV5-6|13|.
CASSLLHREAQYF
TGTGCCAGCAGCTTGTTGCATCGCGAGGCCCAGTACTTC
>TRBJ1-2|.|TRBV16|14|.
CASSPRGTFYGYTF
TGTGCCAGCAGCCCTCGAGGGACATTCTATGGCTACACCTTC
>TRBJ2-3|.|TRBV27|15|.
CASLSTPLIGDTQYF
TGTGCCAGCCTCTCCACCCCGTTGATCGGAGATACGCAGTATTTT
>TRBJ2-3|.|TRBV25-1|16|TRBD2
CASSAGLAGSTDTQYF
TGTGCCAGCAGCGCCGGGCTAGCGGGGAGCACAGATACGCAGTATTTT
>TRBJ2-2|.|TRBV4-1|17|TRBD2
CASSHRTSGGNTGELFF
TGCGCCAGCAGCCATAGGACTAGCGGGGGGAACACCGGGGAGCTGTTTTTT
>TRBJ1-1|.|TRBV11-2|13|TRBD1
CASSWTGMVEAFF
TGTGCCAGCAGCTGGACAGGGATGGTTGAAGCTTTCTTT
>TRBJ1-1|.|TRBV13|14|TRBD1
CASRRQGFNTEAFF
TGTGCCAGCAGGCGACAGGGGTTTAACACTGAAGCTTTCTTT
>TRBJ1-4|.|TRBV27|15|TRBD1
CASSPTDRGRGKLFF
TGTGCCAGCAGCCCCACAGACAGGGGGAGAGGGAAACTGTTTTTT
>TRBJ2-7|.|TRBV7-8|12|.
CASSPPLAEQYF
TGTGCCAGCAGCCCCCCGTTGGCCGAGCAGTACTTC
>TRBJ2-3|once|TRBV5-4|13|.
CASSFEEFGTQYF
TGTGCCAGCAGCTTTGAAGAATTCGGTACGCAGTATTTT
>TRBJ1-3|few|TRBV11-2|14|.
CASSSQGLRNTIYF
TGTGCCAGCAGCTCGCAGGGGCTTAGAAACACCATATATTTT
>TRBJ2-7|.|TRBV28|14|TRBD2
CASSSLAGVNEQYF
TGTGCCAGCTCCTCCCTAGCGGGAGTAAACGAGCAGTACTTC
>TRBJ2-1|.|TRBV5-1|17|.
CASSLASVGGPVDEQFF
TGCGCCAGCAGCTTGGCCTCGGTGGGGGGGCCTGTGGATGAGCAGTTCTTC
>TRBJ2-1|.|TRBV7-7|14|TRBD2
CASSPSGGADEQFF
TGTGCCAGCAGCCCTAGCGGGGGGGCGGATGAGCAGTTCTTC
>TRBJ2-7|.|TRBV2|13|.
CASSESGTYEQYF
TGTGCCAGCAGTGAATCAGGGACCTACGAGCAGTACTTC
>TRBJ2-7|.|TRBV5-1|15|TRBD1
CASSLSAGGNYEQYF
TGCGCCAGCAGCTTGTCTGCAGGGGGCAACTACGAGCAGTACTTC
>TRBJ1-2|.|TRBV19|15|TRBD1
CASSWGTEKNYGYTF
TGTGCCAGTAGTTGGGGGACAGAAAAGAACTATGGCTACACCTTC
>TRBJ2-2|.|TRBV6-4|15|TRBD1
CASSDSGQGTGELFF
TGTGCCAGCAGTGACTCGGGACAGGGCACCGGGGAGCTGTTTTTT
>TRBJ2-3|.|TRBV5-1|14|.
CASSAGIATDTQYF
TGCGCCAGCAGCGCGGGAATTGCCACCGATACGCAGTATTTT
>TRBJ2-7|.|TRBV27|16|TRBD1
CASSEASGTAAYEQYF
TGTGCCAGCAGTGAGGCCTCCGGGACAGCAGCCTACGAGCAGTACTTC
>TRBJ2-7|.|TRBV28|15|TRBD1
CASSAPGTGGARQYF
TGTGCCAGCAGCGCGCCCGGGACAGGGGGCGCGAGACAGTACTTC
>TRBJ1-2|few|TRBV25-1|11|.
CASSESDGYTF
TGTGCCAGCAGTGAATCGGATGGCTACACCTTC
>TRBJ1-2|.|TRBV6-6|14|.
CASTGGSERYGYTF
TGTGCCAGCACCGGAGGGTCGGAGAGGTATGGCTACACCTTC
>TRBJ2-7|.|TRBV30|14|.
CAWSVGGSFYEQYF
TGTGCCTGGAGTGTAGGAGGCAGTTTCTACGAGCAGTACTTC
>TRBJ2-5|.|TRBV6-6|14|TRBD2
CASSNPAGGETQYF
TGTGCCAGCAGTAACCCGGCGGGAGGCGAGACCCAGTACTTC
>TRBJ1-2|.|TRBV28|14|.
CASSFVQGQRGYTF
TGTGCCAGCAGTTTTGTTCAGGGCCAACGTGGCTACACCTTC
>TRBJ2-3|.|TRBV5-1|16|.
CASSQGHTSGTDTQYF
TGCGCCAGCAGCCAGGGGCATACTAGCGGCACAGATACGCAGTATTTT
>TRBJ2-5|.|TRBV19|15|TRBD1
CASSAPGTGGETQYF
TGTGCCAGTAGTGCCCCCGGGACAGGGGGAGAGACCCAGTACTTC
>TRBJ2-6|.|TRBV4-2|14|.
CASSQSSAGQGLTF
TGTGCCAGCAGCCAATCATCTGCAGGTCAGGGGCTGACTTTC
>TRBJ1-2|.|TRBV19|16|.
CASSGKSGHRWDGYTF
TGTGCCAGTAGCGGTAAATCGGGACACCGTTGGGATGGCTACACCTTC
>TRBJ2-5|.|TRBV6-1|15|TRBD2
CASSALAGEKETQYF
TGTGCCAGCAGTGCTCTAGCGGGGGAGAAAGAGACCCAGTACTTC
>TRBJ2-1|.|TRBV2|15|.
CASSEARGPVDEQFF
TGTGCCAGCAGTGAAGCGCGCGGGCCAGTGGATGAGCAGTTCTTC
>TRBJ1-1|.|TRBV29-1|13|.
CSVDGEMNTEAFF
TGCAGCGTTGACGGGGAAATGAACACTGAAGCTTTCTTT
>TRBJ1-1|.|TRBV2|14|.
CASRVQGLNTEAFF
TGTGCCAGCAGGGTACAGGGACTGAACACTGAAGCTTTCTTT
>TRBJ2-1|.|TRBV7-2|16|TRBD1
CASSSRQGLSYNEQFF
TGTGCCAGCAGCTCGAGACAGGGGTTATCCTACAATGAGCAGTTCTTC
>TRBJ2-5|.|TRBV28|15|TRBD2
CASSLVGLGVETQYF
TGTGCCAGCAGTTTAGTGGGACTAGGGGTGGAGACCCAGTACTTC
>TRBJ2-7|.|TRBV11-2|17|TRBD1
CASSSLPPGTVSYEQYF
TGTGCCAGCAGTTCCCTCCCTCCGGGGACAGTCTCCTACGAGCAGTACTTC
>TRBJ2-3|.|TRBV11-2|18|.
CASSLGWGSPTSTDTQYF
TGTGCCAGCAGCTTAGGGTGGGGCAGCCCTACTAGCACAGATACGCAGTATTTT
>TRBJ2-7|.|TRBV14|15|TRBD2
CASSQVRTRTHEQYF
TGTGCTAGCAGCCAAGTTCGGACTAGGACTCACGAGCAGTACTTC
>TRBJ2-7|.|TRBV7-9|16|.
CASSLALASQSGEQYF
TGTGCCAGCAGCTTAGCGTTGGCCTCACAATCTGGCGAGCAGTACTTC
>TRBJ2-5|.|TRBV7-7|14|.
CASSPGWSIETQYF
TGTGCCAGCAGTCCAGGGTGGAGCATAGAGACCCAGTACTTC
>TRBJ2-5|.|TRBV2|13|.
CASSDPGGETQYF
TGTGCCAGCAGCGACCCTGGGGGCGAGACCCAGTACTTC
>TRBJ2-5|once|TRBV4-1|15|.
CASSQDGVGGETQYF
TGCGCCAGCAGCCAAGATGGTGTAGGGGGAGAGACCCAGTACTTC